Each of the 18 T cell receptor beta chains below was sequenced from the same sample in a study of cytomegalovirus exposure and HLA in healthy donors. In the PCR, 60 Vbeta and 13 Jbeta primers were used. The assay was immunoSEQ multiplex PCR, and TCRdb's table has in-frame clones only and misses some. The sample consists of about 160,000 clones, about three quarters of them appearing once. Material: PBMCs. The receptors derive from a woman aged 40-49 years in good health and CMV-seropositive.

The rearrangement joins TRBV23-1 to TRBJ1-2; the match to TRBD1 covers 7 bases. TRBV23-1 is an ORF; its function is uncertain. J was trimmed by 5 bases and V by 2 bases; bases with no gene match: 11. The CDR3 has 16 residues. The CDR3 reads CASSQRQGDLHYGYTF. Here the CDR3 DNA reads TGCGCCAGCAGTCAACGGCAGGGGGATTTACATTATGGCTACACCTTC.

V and J are TRBV5-1 and TRBJ1-4, with D uncertain. Trimming stripped 1 base from V and 4 bases from J, with 8 bases between. CDR3 length equals 14 residues. Germline V gene data show CDR1 as SGHRS and CDR2 as YFSETQ. The chain's CDR3 is CASSLSGHNEKLFF. CDR3 DNA: TGCGCCAGCAGCTTGAGCGGTCATAATGAAAAACTGTTTTTT.

The chain links TRBV4-1 to TRBJ2-5; TRBD1 is a possible D gene (5 bases). Looked up from germline, CDR1 is MGHRA and CDR2 is YSYEKL. This CDR3 has 13 amino acids. Trimming pared 5 bases from V and 5 bases from J, leaving 12 bases between. The CDR3 spells CASSFGQRETQYF. The CDR3 DNA follows: TGCGCCAGCAGCTTCGGACAAAGGGAGACCCAGTACTTC.

The genes are TRBV6-5 and TRBJ2-7; D might be TRBD2 (5 bases). CDR1 is MNHEY, CDR2 SVGAGI, per germline. This CDR3 spans 13 amino acids. V lost 3 bases and J lost 5, with 11 bases in between. CDR3 protein: CASSYNTGDEQYF. In nucleotides, the CDR3 is TGTGCCAGCAGTTATAATACCGGGGACGAGCAGTACTTC.

The chain has TRBV4-3 and TRBJ1-1, with TRBD1 matching over 8 bases. Germline V gene sequence: CDR1 LGHNA, CDR2 YSLEER. With 2 bases clipped from V and 1 base from J, the junction kept 6 bases outside the gene matches. The CDR3 has 16 amino acids. The CDR3 loop is CASSQPGQGRNTEAFF. The CDR3 DNA follows: TGCGCCAGCAGCCAACCCGGACAGGGCCGGAACACTGAAGCTTTCTTT.

This rearrangement joins TRBV6-1 to TRBJ2-5; 7 bases map to TRBD2. The J call could be wrong; TRBJ2-7 is a better fit for the DNA end. Germline loops: CDR1 MNHNS, CDR2 SASEGT. The CDR3 consists of 14 residues. CDR3 protein: CASSDGGSSYEQYF. The CDR3, as DNA: TGTGCCAGCAGTGACGGGGGGTCCTCCTACGAGCAGTACTTC.

V is TRBV5-4 and J is TRBJ2-1, with 8 positions matching TRBD2. The CDR3 runs 16 residues. V gave up 4 bases and J gave up 6 bases; unmatched junction bases: 12. Germline V gene lookup returns CDR1 SGHNT and CDR2 YYREEE (reference sequence). Written as DNA, the CDR3 is TGTGCCAGCAGCCTCATGGTCGGGGGGGTAGGCAATGAGCAGTTCTTC. Its protein product is CASSLMVGGVGNEQFF.

This clone came up a few times. The CDR3 bases are TGTGCCAGCGGGAGGGGCGGCTACACCTTC. It is translated as CASGRGGYTF. The chain carries TRBV28 and TRBJ1-2; D possibly corresponds to TRBD1 (5 bases). CDR3 length: 10 amino acids. V was cut by 8 bases and J by 8 bases, with 9 bases left in between. Looked up from germline, CDR1 is MDHEN and CDR2 is SYDVKM.

Only a few counts were recorded for this clone. This specimen includes other DNA sequences encoding the same CDR3. The rearrangement links TRBV5-6 to TRBJ1-2, with D unresolved. This CDR3 is 11 amino acids long. V shed 3 bases and J shed 4 bases, with 4 bases lying between them. Germline loops: CDR1 SGHDT, CDR2 YYEEEE. CDR3 region: CASSSGYGYTF. DNA for the CDR3: TGTGCCAGCAGCTCCGGCTATGGCTACACCTTC.

This clone was counted a single time. This CDR3 is CASSKDRSPEKLFF. CDR3 sequence (DNA): TGTGCCAGCAGTAAGGACAGGAGTCCTGAAAAACTGTTTTTT. The J gene is TRBJ1-4, the V gene TRBV2; 7 bases agree with TRBD1. With V trimmed by 5 bases and J by 7 bases, 7 bases remained unmatched. The germline CDR1 and CDR2 sequences are SNHLY and FYNNEI. CDR3 length: 14 amino acids. Filled out from reference TRBV2 and TRBJ1-4, the complete variable domain reads EPEVTQTPSHQVTQMGQEVILRCVPISNHLYFYWYRQILGQKVEFLVSFYNNEISEKSEIFDDQFSVERPDGSNFTLKIRSTKLEDSAMYFCASSKDRSPEKLFFGSGTQLSVL.

Note on this clone: One junction end disagrees with the germline gene, perhaps due to a read error. The chain uses TRBV7-2 and TRBJ2-1, with D unresolved. In germline, CDR1 is SGHTA, CDR2 FQGNSA. This CDR3 region has 13 residues. The CDR3 here is CASSLTSYNEQFF. CDR3 nucleotide sequence: TGTGCCAGCAGCCTCACCTCCTATAATGAGCAGTTCTTC.

Remarks on this clone: Since the CDR3 does not end with the conserved phenylalanine or tryptophan, this likely comes from a read error. It is unclear where the CDR3 begins or ends on the DNA, so no DNA is shown, and the CDR3 is as TCRdb lists it. This chain connects TRBV10-3 to TRBJ2-7; whether TRBD1, the table's D call, matches the DNA was not checked. The CDR3 has 11 residues if both end residues are counted. Germline assignment: CDR1 ENHRY and CDR2 SYGVKD. The CDR3 spells CAINTHYRGKD.

The chain recombines TRBV6-1 with TRBJ2-4, with D possibly matching TRBD1 (8 bases). The V gene's germline CDR1 is MNHNS and CDR2 SASEGT. The CDR3 is 20 residues long. V lost 4 bases and J lost 0, with 25 bases in between. CDR3 DNA sequence: TGTGCCAGCAGTGCCAAAAGCGGGACAGGTCATGGTCTAGCCAAAAACATTCAGTACTTC. Its translation: CASSAKSGTGHGLAKNIQYF.

The chain joins TRBV5-1 to TRBJ2-7, with 9 nucleotides matching TRBD1. Germline CDR1 SGHRS, CDR2 YFSETQ. J lost 4 bases, V lost 4 bases, and 9 bases had no gene match. The length of the CDR3 is 15 residues. The CDR3 sequence is CASSLLDRGEYEQYF. The DNA of the CDR3 is TGCGCCAGCAGCCTCCTCGACAGGGGGGAGTACGAGCAGTACTTC.

The chain employs TRBV11-3 and TRBJ2-7; no definite D call. Germline V CDR1 and CDR2: SGHNT, YENEEA. The CDR3 is 12 residues long. Deletions cut 0 bases from V and 2 bases from J, with 2 bases between. The CDR3 loop reads CASSLDTYEQYF. The DNA of the CDR3 is TGTGCCAGCAGCTTAGACACCTACGAGCAGTACTTC.

This chain links TRBV30 with TRBJ2-1, with D tentatively TRBD2 (5 bases). Per germline, CDR1 GTSNPN and CDR2 SVGIG (reference sequence). The CDR3 length is 13 residues. Trimming removed 7 bases from V and 7 bases from J, with 17 bases in between. The DNA of the CDR3 is TGTGCCTTAAAGGGAAACGGGAAAAATGAGCAGTTCTTC. Its protein product is CALKGNGKNEQFF. Full variable domain (remainder filled in from reference TRBV30 and TRBJ2-1): SQTIHQWPATLVQPVGSPLSLECTVEGTSNPNLYWYRQAAGRGLQLLFYSVGIGQISSEVPQNLSASRPQDRQFILSSKKLLLSDSGFYLCALKGNGKNEQFFGPGTRLTVL.

Only a few counts were recorded for this clone. This sequence joins TRBV9 and TRBJ2-3; a possible D gene is TRBD1 (6 bases). Per the germline V gene, CDR1 is SGDLS and CDR2 is YYNGEE. Deletions cut 5 bases from V and 2 bases from J, with 18 bases between. This CDR3 comprises 16 residues. CDR3 residues: CASSRQAKTTTDTQYF. CDR3 bases: TGTGCCAGCAGTAGACAGGCTAAAACCACCACAGATACGCAGTATTTT.

This chain connects TRBV7-2 to TRBJ1-5; TRBD1 might be the D (6 bases). Trimming removed 4 bases at V and 4 bases at J, with 14 bases between. The CDR3 consists of 15 residues. CDR1 and CDR2 (germline): SGHTA, FQGNSA. In DNA form, the CDR3 reads TGTGCCAGCAGCTACCTAGACAGGATGAATCAGCCCCAGCATTTT. Translating it yields CASSYLDRMNQPQHF. Complete variable domain (other parts from reference TRBV7-2 and TRBJ1-5): GAGVSQSPSNKVTEKGKDVELRCDPISGHTALYWYRQSLGQGLEFLIYFQGNSAPDKSGLPSDRFSAERTGGSVSTLTIQRTQQEDSAVYLCASSYLDRMNQPQHFGDGTRLSIL.